A single T cell receptor (beta chain) is shown here with its context. Its matching antigen is unknown. Authors' methods: Junction-only immunoSEQ sequences carried no quality scores, so filtering differed. The method was immunoSEQ multiplex PCR; TCRdb's version includes in-frame clones alone and lacks a portion of them. That table furnishes V, J and clone size, whereas the DNA furnished D and trimming. Of 600,000 or so clones in the sample, approximately 96% were seen once. These data belong to a study of shared clonotypes between healthy human individuals. Study results and limitations: Relative to their counterparts shared across all four donors, non-shared clonotypes exhibited diminished generation probabilities.

In the naive CD8 group, cells lacked CD45RO and were positively selected for CCR7, so terminally differentiated effector memory CD45RA+ cells were left out. V dropped 0 bases and J dropped 5 bases, with 7 bases sitting between them. Germline-derived CDR1 and CDR2 are LNHDA and SQIVND (reference sequence). The CDR3 has 13 amino acids. The rearrangement uses TRBV19 and TRBJ1-1; no firm D call. Sequences were obtained from naive CD8+ T cells sorted from blood. The clonotype originates from a woman between 25 and 40 years old in good health. The chain's CDR3 is CASSIDLETEAFF. Written as DNA, the CDR3 is TGTGCCAGTAGTATAGATCTTGAGACTGAAGCTTTCTTT.